The rows below give T cell receptor beta chains drawn from one sample of a study of blood T cell repertoires in COVID-19. Generated by immunoSEQ multiplex PCR, the TCRdb table keeps only in-frame clones and is missing some. The sample lists some 190,000 clones, roughly 84% seen once, with approximately 10% in the top ten. The sequencing sample was made of peripheral blood. Receptor source: a woman at least 80 years old with active or convalescent COVID-19. CDR3s include the opening cysteine and the closing phenylalanine or tryptophan. D genes are given only for firm matches. Where a row states a size, it is once, few, many or the class of an expanded clone; other rows omit it.

j_call v_call d_call clone_size cdr3_aa cdr3_nt
TRBJ2-1 TRBV19 . . CASSIKAQTEQFF TGTGCCAGTAGTATTAAGGCACAGACTGAGCAGTTCTTC
TRBJ2-2 TRBV19 TRBD1 . CASSTIYRGQDNTGELFF TGTGCCAGTAGTACCATCTATCGGGGACAGGACAACACCGGGGAGCTGTTTTTT
TRBJ2-7 TRBV29-1 TRBD1 few CSGGGQGNNEQYF TGCAGCGGAGGGGGACAGGGGAACAACGAGCAGTACTTC
TRBJ1-2 TRBV10-2 . once CASSMGLPNYGYTF TGCGCCAGCAGCATGGGACTACCTAACTATGGCTACACCTTC
TRBJ2-1 TRBV7-3 TRBD1 . CASSLGTDNEQFF TGTGCCAGCAGCTTAGGGACAGACAATGAGCAGTTCTTC
TRBJ2-3 TRBV9 . . CASSAGLNTDTQYF TGTGCCAGCAGCGCAGGACTCAACACAGATACGCAGTATTTT
TRBJ1-2 TRBV2 TRBD1 . CASTGGGFGYTF TGTGCCAGCACGGGAGGGGGCTTTGGCTACACCTTC
TRBJ1-4 TRBV7-9 . . CASSLKVGQEDEKLFF TGTGCCAGCAGCTTAAAGGTTGGGCAGGAGGATGAAAAACTGTTTTTT
TRBJ1-1 TRBV19 TRBD1 . CASSKGQGGTEAFF TGTGCCAGTAGTAAGGGGCAGGGGGGTACTGAAGCTTTCTTT
TRBJ1-3 TRBV21-1 . . CASSPGGNTIYF TGTGCCAGCAGCCCCGGTGGAAACACCATATATTTT
TRBJ2-1 TRBV11-3 . many CASSPGALGSNEQFF TGTGCCAGCAGCCCCGGAGCTCTGGGTAGCAATGAGCAGTTCTTC
TRBJ2-1 TRBV7-6 . . CASSLGGGYNEQFF TGTGCCAGCAGCTTAGGAGGGGGTTACAATGAGCAGTTCTTC
TRBJ2-1 TRBV18 TRBD2 . CASSQGTSGLNEQFF TGTGCCAGCTCACAGGGGACTAGCGGCCTCAATGAGCAGTTCTTC
TRBJ2-7 TRBV5-1 . . CASSLVGLYEQYF TGCGCCAGCAGCTTGGTGGGGCTTTACGAGCAGTACTTC
TRBJ2-1 TRBV7-6 TRBD2 . CASSLRGLAGGNEQFF TGTGCCAGCAGCCTAAGGGGACTAGCGGGAGGGAATGAGCAGTTCTTC
TRBJ1-5 TRBV13 TRBD1 . CASSLGLAGGIGNQPQHF TGTGCCAGCAGCTTAGGCCTTGCAGGGGGAATTGGGAATCAGCCCCAGCATTTT
TRBJ2-1 TRBV6-1 TRBD2 . CASRLAGGRYNEQFF TGTGCCAGCAGGCTAGCGGGAGGGCGCTACAATGAGCAGTTCTTC
TRBJ2-1 TRBV9 TRBD2 . CASSQREGSYNEQFF TGTGCCAGCAGCCAGCGGGAGGGCTCCTACAATGAGCAGTTCTTC
TRBJ1-1 TRBV6-5 . . CASSYDMNTEAFF TGTGCCAGCAGTTACGACATGAACACTGAAGCTTTCTTT
TRBJ1-5 TRBV19 . once CASSIGWQANQPQHF TGTGCCAGTAGTATAGGATGGCAGGCTAATCAGCCCCAGCATTTT
TRBJ2-7 TRBV14 TRBD1 once CASSRHDGTGIYEQYF TGTGCCAGCAGCCGCCACGACGGGACAGGGATCTACGAGCAGTACTTC
TRBJ1-2 TRBV27 . . CASSLMGAVGYGYTF TGTGCCAGCAGTTTAATGGGGGCCGTAGGCTATGGCTACACCTTC
TRBJ2-5 TRBV5-1 TRBD2 . CASSPGEAGAVETQYF TGCGCCAGCAGCCCGGGGGAAGCGGGAGCTGTGGAGACCCAGTACTTC
TRBJ2-3 TRBV5-4 TRBD1 few CASSGDRVNTQYF TGTGCCAGCAGCGGAGACAGGGTAAATACGCAGTATTTT
TRBJ1-1 TRBV11-2 TRBD1 once CASRRTGGPAFF TGTGCCAGCAGGCGGACAGGGGGCCCAGCTTTCTTT
TRBJ2-3 TRBV7-7 TRBD2 . CASSKGTSGTPDTQYF TGTGCCAGCAGCAAAGGAACTAGCGGGACTCCCGATACGCAGTATTTT
TRBJ2-5 TRBV29-1 TRBD1 . CSVVRDRGPSLAQYF TGCAGCGTTGTAAGGGACAGGGGACCTTCGTTGGCCCAGTACTTC
TRBJ2-2 TRBV9 . . CASSVEGRAIRTGELFF TGTGCCAGCAGCGTAGAGGGCAGGGCCATAAGAACCGGGGAGCTGTTTTTT
TRBJ2-1 TRBV5-1 TRBD2 . CASGTGAGGPHEQFF TGCGCCAGCGGAACTGGGGCGGGAGGGCCTCATGAGCAGTTCTTC
TRBJ2-5 TRBV20-1 . . CSAKSQETQYF TGCAGTGCTAAGAGCCAAGAGACCCAGTACTTC
TRBJ1-2 TRBV2 TRBD1 . CASSLQGSGGYTF TGTGCCAGCAGCTTACAGGGGAGTGGTGGCTACACCTTC
TRBJ2-5 TRBV6-1 . . CASSVFKGSGQETQYF TGTGCCAGCAGTGTTTTTAAAGGTAGCGGCCAAGAGACCCAGTACTTC
TRBJ1-1 TRBV10-3 . . CAISDEVVTEAFF TGTGCCATCAGTGACGAGGTGGTCACTGAAGCTTTCTTT
TRBJ2-5 TRBV11-2 . . CASSLVLAGTQYF TGTGCCAGCAGCTTAGTACTAGCAGGGACCCAGTACTTC
TRBJ2-7 TRBV24-1 . . CATSDPRGAYEQYF TGTGCCACCAGTGATCCTCGCGGGGCCTACGAGCAGTACTTC
TRBJ1-5 TRBV18 TRBD1 . CASSPGQGGQPQHF TGTGCCAGCTCACCAGGACAGGGCGGTCAGCCCCAGCATTTT
TRBJ2-6 TRBV19 TRBD1 . CATSDRGAGANVLTF TGTGCCACCTCCGACAGGGGCGCGGGGGCCAACGTCCTGACTTTC
TRBJ2-3 TRBV3-1/TRBV3-2 TRBD2 . CASSLGLAGADTQYF TGTGCCAGCAGCCTGGGACTAGCGGGAGCAGATACGCAGTATTTT
TRBJ1-4 TRBV7-8 TRBD1 . CASSLGTGTTNEKLFF TGTGCCAGCAGCTTAGGGACAGGCACAACTAATGAAAAACTGTTTTTT
TRBJ1-4 TRBV28 . . CASRIAANNEKLFF TGTGCCAGCAGGATAGCGGCAAATAATGAAAAACTGTTTTTT
TRBJ1-1 TRBV10-1 . few CASSESGGLTEAFF TGCGCCAGCAGTGAGTCGGGGGGGCTCACTGAAGCTTTCTTT